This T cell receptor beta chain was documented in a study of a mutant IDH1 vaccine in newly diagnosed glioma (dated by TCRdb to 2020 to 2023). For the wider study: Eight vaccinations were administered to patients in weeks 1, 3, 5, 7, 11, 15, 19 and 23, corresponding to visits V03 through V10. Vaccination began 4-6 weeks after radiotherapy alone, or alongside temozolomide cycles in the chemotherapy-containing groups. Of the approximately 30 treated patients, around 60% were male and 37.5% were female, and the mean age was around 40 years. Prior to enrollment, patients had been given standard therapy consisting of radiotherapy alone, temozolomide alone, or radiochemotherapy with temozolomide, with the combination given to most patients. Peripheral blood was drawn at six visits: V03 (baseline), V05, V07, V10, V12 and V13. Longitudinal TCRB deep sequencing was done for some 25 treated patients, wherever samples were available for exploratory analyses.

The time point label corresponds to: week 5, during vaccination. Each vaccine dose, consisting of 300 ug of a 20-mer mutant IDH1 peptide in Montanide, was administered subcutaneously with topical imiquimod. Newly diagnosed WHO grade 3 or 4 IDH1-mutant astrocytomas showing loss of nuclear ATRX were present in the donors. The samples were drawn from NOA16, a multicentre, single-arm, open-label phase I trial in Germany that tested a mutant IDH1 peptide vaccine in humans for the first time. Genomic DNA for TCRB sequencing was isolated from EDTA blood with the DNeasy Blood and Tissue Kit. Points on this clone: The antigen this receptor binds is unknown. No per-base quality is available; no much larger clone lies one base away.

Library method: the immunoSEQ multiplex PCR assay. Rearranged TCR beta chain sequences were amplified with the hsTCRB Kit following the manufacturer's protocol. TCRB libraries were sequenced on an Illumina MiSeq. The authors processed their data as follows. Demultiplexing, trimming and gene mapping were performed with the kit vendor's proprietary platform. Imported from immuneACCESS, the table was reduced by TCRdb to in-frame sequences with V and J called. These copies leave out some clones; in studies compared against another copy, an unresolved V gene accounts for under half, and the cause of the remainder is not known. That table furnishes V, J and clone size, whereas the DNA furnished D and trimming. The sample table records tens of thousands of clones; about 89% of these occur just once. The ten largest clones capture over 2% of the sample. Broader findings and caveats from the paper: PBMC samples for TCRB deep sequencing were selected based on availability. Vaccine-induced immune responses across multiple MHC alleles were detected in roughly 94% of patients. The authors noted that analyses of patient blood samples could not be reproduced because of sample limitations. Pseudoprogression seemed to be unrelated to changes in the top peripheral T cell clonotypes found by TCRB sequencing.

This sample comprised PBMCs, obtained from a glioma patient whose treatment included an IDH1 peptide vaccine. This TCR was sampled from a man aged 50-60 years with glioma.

CDR3 sequence: CASSLTPSGSFSGELFF. The nucleotides are TGCGCCAGCAGCTTGACACCTAGCGGGAGTTTTTCCGGGGAGCTGTTTTTT. Recombination linked TRBV5-1 to TRBJ2-2, with 10 junctional bases fitting TRBD2. In the germline V gene, CDR1 corresponds to SGHRS and CDR2 to YFSETQ. Spanning cysteine to phenylalanine, the CDR3 consists of 17 amino acids. Left in the record is the CDR3 DNA by itself, 51 bases read in frame from the first base. Germline trimming amounts to 1 base on V and 6 bases on J, with 9 as the count of junction bases outside the gene matches.